What follows are 32 T cell receptor beta chains derived from one specimen sequenced in a study of blood T cell repertoires in COVID-19. Only in-frame clones appear in the TCRdb table, and some are missing; sequencing was by immunoSEQ multiplex PCR. This sample has hundreds of thousands of clones, with 80% to 90% found just once. The sequencing input was PBMCs or T cells enriched from blood (not recorded which). The receptors stem from a woman aged 25 to 39 with acute COVID-19.

The chain combines TRBV19 with TRBJ1-3; tentatively, D is TRBD1 (6 bases). The CDR3 consists of 14 residues. V gave up 4 bases and J gave up 7 bases, with 14 bases separating them. Germline CDR1 and CDR2: LNHDA and SQIVND (reference sequence). The CDR3 nucleotides are TGTGCCAGTAGTAGAACTGGGGGCGCGAACACCATATATTTT. Its protein is CASSRTGGANTIYF.

Note on this clone: Within the sample, other DNA sequences also encode this same CDR3. The V and J genes are TRBV5-1 and TRBJ1-3, with 7 bases fitting TRBD1. The CDR3 spans 16 residues. Germline CDR1 SGHRS, CDR2 YFSETQ. The junction had 5 bases not matched to a gene; V was cut back by 0 bases and J by 2 bases. The CDR3 loop reads CASSLGTGDAGNTIYF. The CDR3 DNA reads as TGCGCCAGCAGCTTGGGCACAGGGGACGCTGGAAACACCATATATTTT.

V usage is TRBV4-3 and J usage is TRBJ1-6; D gene uncertain. CDR3 length equals 14 residues. V shed 0 bases and J shed 7 bases, with 7 bases lying between them. The V gene's germline CDR1 is LGHNA and CDR2 YSLEER. Written as DNA, the CDR3 is TGCGCCAGCAGCCAAGATCGAGGCAATTCACCCCTCCACTTT. It specifies CASSQDRGNSPLHF.

This clone has only one observation. CDR3 DNA: TGTGCCAGTAGTCCCAGAGAGGGTGGTGGCTACACCTTC. Amino acid sequence: CASSPREGGGYTF. The gene calls are TRBV19 and TRBJ1-2, with D unresolved. Germline assignment: CDR1 LNHDA and CDR2 SQIVND (reference sequence). This CDR3 contains 13 residues. V was shortened by 5 bases and J by 7 bases, with 14 bases between the two germline ends.

J is TRBJ1-1 and V is TRBV19, with TRBD1 matching over 7 bases. This CDR3 contains 13 residues. Trimming took 6 bases from V and 4 from J; bases not matched to a gene: 5. Looked up from germline, CDR1 is LNHDA and CDR2 is SQIVND (reference sequence). The CDR3: CASRLGGGTEAFF. In DNA, the CDR3 is TGTGCCAGTAGGTTAGGGGGCGGCACTGAAGCTTTCTTT.

The rearrangement links TRBV11-2 to TRBJ1-5, with 8 bases lining up with TRBD1. This CDR3 region has 14 residues. Unmatched junction bases numbered 4, after V lost 5 bases and J lost 4 bases. Germline V gene sequence: CDR1 SGHAT, CDR2 FQNNGV. CDR3 DNA sequence: TGTGCCAGCAGCCGGACAGGGACGAATCAGCCCCAGCATTTT. Translating it yields CASSRTGTNQPQHF. Full variable domain (outside the CDR3, taken from reference TRBV11-2 and TRBJ1-5): EAGVAQSPRYKIIEKRQSVAFWCNPISGHATLYWYQQILGQGPKLLIQFQNNGVVDDSQLPKDRFSAERLKGVDSTLKIQPAKLEDSAVYLCASSRTGTNQPQHFGDGTRLSIL.

The chain combines TRBV19 with TRBJ2-1; no firm D call. The germline V gene has CDR1 LNHDA and CDR2 SQIVND (reference sequence). Trimming cost V 10 bases and J 0 bases, with 7 bases left between them. The CDR3 sequence is 12 residues long. CDR3: CATYDSYNEQFF. The CDR3 DNA reads TGTGCCACCTATGACTCCTACAATGAGCAGTTCTTC.

The rearrangement links TRBV19 to TRBJ2-6; TRBD2 is a possible D gene (5 bases). The ends were cut back, 5 bases at V and 3 bases at J, with 5 bases in the middle. The V gene's germline CDR1 is LNHDA and CDR2 SQIVND (reference sequence). This CDR3 is 13 amino acids long. CDR3: CASSRDGANVLTF. The CDR3 nucleotides read TGTGCCAGTAGTCGGGATGGGGCCAACGTCCTGACTTTC.

The CDR3 bases are TGTGCCAGCAGACCCGGGACAGGTGAACCCTCACCCCTCCACTTT. It specifies CASRPGTGEPSPLHF. The chain recombines TRBV3-1 (or the pseudogene TRBV3-2) with TRBJ1-6; 8 nucleotides match TRBD1. Germline CDR1 is LGHDT and CDR2 is YNNKEL (reference sequence). J gave up 10 bases and V 6 bases, and 11 bases lay outside the gene matches. This CDR3 spans 15 amino acids.

This clone has just one count. V and J are TRBV4-1 and TRBJ2-3; 7 bases are a match to TRBD1. Germline V lookup: CDR1 MGHRA, CDR2 YSYEKL. The CDR3 extends over 17 amino acids. V gave up 1 base and J gave up 1 base; unmatched junction bases: 8. CDR3 DNA: TGCGCCAGCAGCCAAGGTGTGGCAGGGGGTGGCACAGATACGCAGTATTTT. It codes for CASSQGVAGGGTDTQYF.

The V gene is TRBV24-1, the J gene TRBJ2-2; D perhaps matches TRBD1 (5 bases). CDR1 and CDR2 (germline): KGHDR, SFDVKD. The CDR3 is 15 residues long. Trimming took 4 bases from V and 1 from J, leaving 9 bases between them. Written as DNA, the CDR3 is TGTGCCACCAGTGACCCTACAGGGAACACCGGGGAGCTGTTTTTT. It is translated as CATSDPTGNTGELFF.

V usage is TRBV19 and J usage is TRBJ1-5; D is undetermined. The CDR3 is made up of 15 amino acids. Per germline, CDR1 LNHDA and CDR2 SQIVND (reference sequence). V was clipped by 5 bases and J by 3 bases, with 14 bases between them. The CDR3 spells CASSWARQANQPQHF. In nucleotides, the CDR3 is TGTGCCAGTAGTTGGGCCCGGCAGGCCAATCAGCCCCAGCATTTT. The full variable domain, completed using reference TRBV19 and TRBJ1-5, is DGGITQSPKYLFRKEGQNVTLSCEQNLNHDAMYWYRQDPGQGLRLIYYSQIVNDFQKGDIAEGYSVSREKKESFPLTVTSAQKNPTAFYLCASSWARQANQPQHFGDGTRLSIL.

V and J are TRBV11-3 and TRBJ2-3; 7 bases are shared with TRBD1. Germline CDR1 is SGHNT and CDR2 is YENEEA. The CDR3 spans 16 residues. J was trimmed by 5 bases and V by 5 bases; bases with no gene match: 13. The CDR3 DNA is TGTGCCAGCAGCCTGATAGGGGGCCAGGGCGGAGATACGCAGTATTTT. Residues: CASSLIGGQGGDTQYF.

J is TRBJ2-1 and V is TRBV27; TRBD2 matches at 8 bases. The CDR3 has 15 residues. Losses at the gene ends were 11 bases for V and 7 bases for J; bases not matched to a gene: 16. Per the germline V gene, CDR1 is MNHEY and CDR2 is SMNVEV (reference sequence). The CDR3 coding sequence is TGTGCCTCTCGGGAGCGGGGGCCCCAATTGAATGAGCAGTTCTTC. Protein sequence: CASRERGPQLNEQFF.

The chain couples TRBV5-5 to TRBJ1-2; 9 nucleotides line up with TRBD1. Trimming cost V 4 bases and J 4 bases; bases outside gene matches: 8. Germline V gene sequence: CDR1 SGHKS, CDR2 YYEKEE (reference sequence). The CDR3 covers 15 residues. The chain's CDR3 is CASSPPTGGAYGYTF. The CDR3 nucleotides read TGTGCCAGCAGCCCTCCGACAGGGGGTGCCTATGGCTACACCTTC.

This clone was recorded only once. The chain links TRBV19 to TRBJ2-3, with D perhaps TRBD2 (6 bases). The germline V gene has CDR1 LNHDA and CDR2 SQIVND (reference sequence). The CDR3 spans 15 residues. The ends were cut back, 4 bases at V and 4 bases at J, with 15 bases in the middle. The CDR3 sequence: CASSNLLGGADTQYF. The DNA of the CDR3 is TGTGCCAGTAGTAATTTGTTGGGGGGTGCAGATACGCAGTATTTT.

The chain couples TRBV25-1 to TRBJ2-3; 8 bases match TRBD1. This CDR3 region has 16 residues. CDR1 is MGHDK, CDR2 SYGVNS, per germline. Trimming at V came to 4 bases and at J to 0 bases, leaving 6 bases not matched to a gene. The DNA of the CDR3 is TGTGCCAGCAGTGCAACAGGGGGGACTAGCACAGATACGCAGTATTTT. Residues: CASSATGGTSTDTQYF. Based on the CDR3 plus reference TRBV25-1 and TRBJ2-3, the full variable domain is EADIYQTPRYLVIGTGKKITLECSQTMGHDKMYWYQQDPGMELHLIHYSYGVNSTEKGDLSSESTVSRIRTEHFPLTLESARPSHTSQYLCASSATGGTSTDTQYFGPGTRLTVL.

V and J are TRBV5-1 and TRBJ1-3, with D possibly being TRBD1 (5 bases). This CDR3 comprises 17 residues. Trimming took 4 bases from V and 0 from J, leaving 17 bases between them. CDR1 SGHRS and CDR2 YFSETQ come from the germline V gene. CDR3 coding DNA: TGCGCCAGCAGCGCGGGACGGACCCCAAGCTCTGGAAACACCATATATTTT. The encoded protein is CASSAGRTPSSGNTIYF.

The CDR3 loop is CSVESRGGEKLFF. The DNA of the CDR3 is TGCAGCGTTGAATCTCGGGGGGGTGAAAAACTGTTTTTT. The rearrangement joins TRBV29-1 to TRBJ1-4; D perhaps matches TRBD1 (5 bases). CDR3 length equals 13 residues. V was clipped by 2 bases and J by 7 bases, with 11 bases between them. Germline V lookup: CDR1 SQVTM, CDR2 ANQGSEA.

This rearrangement joins TRBV27 to TRBJ2-7, with 12 nucleotides matching TRBD2. Germline values: CDR1 MNHEY, CDR2 SMNVEV (reference sequence). The CDR3 has 16 residues. The V segment lost 6 bases and the J segment 2 bases; nucleotides outside the gene matches: 8. CDR3 DNA sequence: TGTGCCAGCAGCCCAACTGGACTAGCGGGGACCTACGAGCAGTACTTC. Its translation: CASSPTGLAGTYEQYF.

The chain links TRBV12-3 or TRBV12-4 to TRBJ1-1, with D unresolved. V lost 6 bases and J 5 bases, leaving 10 bases between the germline ends. The CDR3 covers 12 residues. CDR3 nucleotide sequence: TGTGCCAGCAGCCTCCCAGTAACTGAAGCTTTCTTT. Translating gives CASSLPVTEAFF.

The V and J genes are TRBV18 and TRBJ1-2; the D is unclear. V lost 0 bases and J 8 bases, leaving 13 bases between the germline ends. Germline loops: CDR1 KGHSH, CDR2 LQKENI. This CDR3 has 14 residues. CDR3 in DNA: TGTGCCAGCTCACCACCCGGACCGCGGGAGGGCTACACCTTC. Translating gives CASSPPGPREGYTF.

V and J are TRBV2 and TRBJ2-7; D remains ambiguous. This CDR3 is 13 amino acids long. Germline V gives CDR1 SNHLY, CDR2 FYNNEI. V was trimmed by 5 bases and J by 2 bases, leaving 10 bases between them. CDR3 coding DNA: TGTGCCAGCAGTTTCCCCGCGACCTACGAGCAGTACTTC. It codes for CASSFPATYEQYF.

The V call is TRBV3-1 (or the pseudogene TRBV3-2), the J call TRBJ1-3, with D maybe TRBD1 (5 bases). Between the trimmed V and J ends, which lost 6 bases and 0 bases, there was a span of 9 bases. CDR1 and CDR2 from the germline V gene are LGHDT and YNNKEL (reference sequence). The length of the CDR3 is 14 residues. The DNA of the CDR3 is TGTGCCAGCAGGCCGACAGCCTCTGGAAACACCATATATTTT. Translation gives CASRPTASGNTIYF.

The J gene is TRBJ1-1, the V gene TRBV11-2; TRBD1 matches at 7 bases. This CDR3 comprises 15 residues. Losses at the gene ends were 5 bases for V and 5 bases for J; bases not matched to a gene: 11. The germline V gene encodes CDR1 SGHAT and CDR2 FQNNGV. The CDR3 DNA reads TGTGCCAGCAGCCCCACCAGGGGGAAAGGAACTGAAGCTTTCTTT. It specifies CASSPTRGKGTEAFF.

This clone was found once. This chain connects TRBV4-1 to TRBJ2-7; 9 positions agree with TRBD1. CDR1 is MGHRA, CDR2 YSYEKL, per germline. Trimming cost V 3 bases and J 3 bases; bases outside gene matches: 3. The length of the CDR3 is 14 residues. The CDR3 DNA is TGCGCCAGCAGCCATCCGGGACAGGGCTACGAGCAGTACTTC. Protein product: CASSHPGQGYEQYF.

Details on this clone: The same CDR3 can be traced to other DNA sequences in this sample. The chain uses TRBV6-5 and TRBJ2-7; TRBD1 matches at 8 bases. The germline CDR1 and CDR2 sequences are MNHEY and SVGAGI. CDR3 length: 15 amino acids. Germline trimming cut 0 bases from V and 2 bases from J; bases unmatched to any gene: 3. The CDR3 sequence: CASSYSGTGPYEQYF. The DNA of the CDR3 is TGTGCCAGCAGTTACTCAGGGACAGGACCCTACGAGCAGTACTTC.

The chain is built from TRBV2 and TRBJ1-5; 10 bases fit TRBD1. The junction had 5 bases not matched to a gene; V was cut back by 6 bases and J by 3 bases. Germline CDR1 reads SNHLY; CDR2 reads FYNNEI. This CDR3 contains 15 residues. CDR3 coding DNA: TGTGCCAGCAGGGGGGGACAGGGGAACAATCAGCCCCAGCATTTT. It is translated as CASRGGQGNNQPQHF.

The chain links TRBV5-1 to TRBJ1-4; D remains ambiguous. Germline-derived CDR1 and CDR2 are SGHRS and YFSETQ. The CDR3 length is 15 residues. With 1 base removed from V and 2 bases from J, the gap between germline ends came to 9 bases. CDR3 protein: CASSLSGITNEKLFF. As DNA, the CDR3 is TGCGCCAGCAGCTTGTCGGGGATTACTAATGAAAAACTGTTTTTT.

The chain joins TRBV27 to TRBJ2-7, with D uncertain. Germline V gene lookup returns CDR1 MNHEY and CDR2 SMNVEV (reference sequence). Trimming cost V 1 base and J 0 bases, with 7 bases left between them. The CDR3 runs 14 residues. CDR3 region: CASSLLRNSYEQYF. The CDR3 nucleotides are TGTGCCAGCAGTTTATTGCGTAACTCCTACGAGCAGTACTTC.

The rearrangement links TRBV10-2 to TRBJ2-1; maybe TRBD2 (5 bases). CDR3 length: 14 amino acids. V was shortened by 6 bases and J by 7 bases, with 16 bases between the two germline ends. Germline V gene sequence: CDR1 WSHSY, CDR2 SAAADI. The CDR3: CASRTGLSINEQFF. CDR3 DNA sequence: TGCGCCAGCAGGACGGGATTAAGTATAAATGAGCAGTTCTTC.

This clone was found once. This rearrangement joins TRBV5-3 to TRBJ1-5, with 8 bases that match TRBD1. TRBV5-3 is placed among ORFs of uncertain function. The CDR3 has 21 amino acids. The ends lost 3 bases at V and 3 bases at J; junction bases unmatched: 23. In nucleotides, the CDR3 is TGTGCCAGAAGCTCAATACTTTGGCGGACAGGGACTCCCCCCCACAATCAGCCCCAGCATTTT. Protein sequence: CARSSILWRTGTPPHNQPQHF.